This T cell receptor beta chain originates from a study of cytomegalovirus exposure and HLA in healthy donors. Study details: In an earlier analysis, approximately 120 million unique TCR beta sequences were found from approximately 170 million T cells.

Overall study results and limits: Listed as cytomegalovirus-associated were 150 or so TCR beta chains. In all likelihood, a cluster of highly shared sequence variants was a sequencing artifact.

Germline assignment: CDR1 SQVTM and CDR2 ANQGSEA. The CDR3 sequence is 14 residues long. Trimming removed 6 bases at V and 2 bases at J, with 15 bases between. The PCR contained 60 Vbeta and 13 Jbeta primers. TCRdb's table, derived via immunoSEQ multiplex PCR, lists solely in-frame clones and lacks some. The profile covers under 200,000 clones, with roughly 80% appearing a single time and roughly 2% taken by the ten largest. About this clone: The target antigen is unknown.

Sequenced material: PBMCs. This sequence was found in a human donor in good health. This chain links TRBV29-1 with TRBJ2-3, with D perhaps matching TRBD1 (5 bases). This CDR3 is CSVAQEVFTDTQYF. In nucleotides, the CDR3 is TGCAGCGTCGCACAGGAAGTCTTCACAGATACGCAGTATTTT.